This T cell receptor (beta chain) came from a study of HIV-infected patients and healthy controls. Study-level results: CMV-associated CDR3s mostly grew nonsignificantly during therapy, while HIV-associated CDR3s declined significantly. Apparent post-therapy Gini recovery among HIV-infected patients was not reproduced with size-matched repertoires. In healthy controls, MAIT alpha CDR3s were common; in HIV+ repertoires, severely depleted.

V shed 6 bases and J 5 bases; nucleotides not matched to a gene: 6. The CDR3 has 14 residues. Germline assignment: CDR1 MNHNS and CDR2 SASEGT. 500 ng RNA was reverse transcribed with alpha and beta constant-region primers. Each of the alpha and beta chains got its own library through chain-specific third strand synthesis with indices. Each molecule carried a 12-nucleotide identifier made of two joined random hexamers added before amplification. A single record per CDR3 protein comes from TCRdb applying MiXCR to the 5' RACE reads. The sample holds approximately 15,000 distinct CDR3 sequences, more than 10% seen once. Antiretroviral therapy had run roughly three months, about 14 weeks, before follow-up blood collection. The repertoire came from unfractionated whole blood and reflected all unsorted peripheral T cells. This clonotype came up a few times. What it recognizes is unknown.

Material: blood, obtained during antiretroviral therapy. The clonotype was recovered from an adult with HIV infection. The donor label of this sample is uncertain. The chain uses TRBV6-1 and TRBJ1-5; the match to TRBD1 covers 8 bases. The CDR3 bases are TGTGCCAGCAGCGTAGACAGGGGCCATCAGCCCCAGCATTTT. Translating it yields CASSVDRGHQPQHF.